The 21 T cell receptor beta chains presented below share a single source sample, sequenced in a study of Graves' ophthalmopathy and Graves' hyperthyroidism. Amplifying from RNA transcripts, the study obtained TCR beta CDR3 regions. HTBI primers served in a first-round RT-PCR, which a second-round multiplex PCR followed. TCRdb passed the multiplex PCR reads through MiXCR, listing each CDR3 protein once. This table has 1 million to 1.3 million distinct CDR3 sequences, around a third appearing once. Sequencing input: peripheral blood or thyroid tissue (not recorded which). These receptors all stem from an adult man with Graves' hyperthyroidism.

This clonotype was observed at least ten times. This chain joins TRBV12-3 or TRBV12-4 and TRBJ1-5, with a weak D call TRBD1 (5 bases). The length of the CDR3 is 15 residues. The ends were cut back, 2 bases at V and 5 bases at J, with 13 bases in the middle. CDR3 nucleotide sequence: TGTGCCAGCAGTTTAACGGCGGGGCCGGATCAGCCCCAGCATTTT. Amino acids: CASSLTAGPDQPQHF.

The chain uses TRBV5-1 and TRBJ1-5, with 7 bases matching TRBD1. The CDR3 loop spans 17 amino acids. Germline assignment: CDR1 SGHRS and CDR2 YFSETQ. J lost 5 bases, V lost 0 bases, and 11 bases had no gene match. Here the CDR3 DNA reads TGCGCCAGCAGCTTGGTGGCCACTGGGACAGAAGATCAGCCCCAGCATTTT. Protein product: CASSLVATGTEDQPQHF.

In this sample, this clonotype turned up many times. This sequence joins TRBV7-2 and TRBJ2-2; 11 bases are shared with TRBD1. Losses at the gene ends were 5 bases for V and 7 bases for J; bases not matched to a gene: 6. The CDR3 runs 15 residues. Germline CDR1 SGHTA, CDR2 FQGNSA. In nucleotides, the CDR3 is TGTGCCAGCAGCCTAAGAGGGACAGGGGGCGGGGAGCTGTTTTTT. Protein product: CASSLRGTGGGELFF.

This clonotype was found many times. The chain uses TRBV7-8 and TRBJ1-2, with D unclear. The CDR3 runs to 15 residues. Germline CDR1 is SGHVS and CDR2 is FQNEAQ. Trimming took off 5 bases at V and 8 bases at J, with 21 bases between the two ends. The DNA for the CDR3 is TGTGCCAGCAGCCCCACGGCCCTTGCGGAGTTCGGCTACACCTTC. It yields the protein CASSPTALAEFGYTF.

This chain uses TRBV24-1 with TRBJ2-5; TRBD1 matches 12 bases. The CDR3 is 17 residues long. The V gene end was trimmed by 5 bases and the J gene end by 5 bases; junction bases not matched to a gene: 11. Looked up from germline, CDR1 is KGHDR and CDR2 is SFDVKD. The DNA of the CDR3 is TGTGCCACCAGTGCTAGAGAGCGGGACAGGGGGCTGGAGACCCAGTACTTC. This codes for CATSARERDRGLETQYF.

Points on this clonotype: The junction departs from the called germline gene at one end, perhaps through a read error. This chain uses TRBV7-2 with TRBJ1-1, with D possibly matching TRBD1 (5 bases). This CDR3 contains 13 residues. Germline V CDR1 and CDR2: SGHTA, FQGNSA. This chain's CDR3 is CASSDRGYTGAFF. CDR3 DNA: TGTGCCAGCAGTGATAGGGGTTACACTGGAGCTTTCTTT. Filled out from reference TRBV7-2 and TRBJ1-1, the complete variable domain reads GAGVSQSPSNKVTEKGKDVELRCDPISGHTALYWYRQSLGQGLEFLIYFQGNSAPDKSGLPSDRFSAERTGGSVSTLTIQRTQQEDSAVYLCASSDRGYTGAFFGQGTRLTVV.

This clonotype was counted ten times or more. This sequence joins TRBV24-1 and TRBJ1-2; possible D gene TRBD1, 6 bases. Between the trimmed V and J ends, which lost 1 base and 1 base, there was a span of 9 bases. This CDR3 has 15 amino acids. Looked up from germline, CDR1 is KGHDR and CDR2 is SFDVKD. CDR3 region: CATSDFGGSNYGYTF. For the CDR3, the DNA is TGTGCCACCAGTGATTTTGGGGGCAGTAACTATGGCTACACCTTC.

The genes are TRBV7-3 and TRBJ2-2, with 8 bases matching TRBD1. V dropped 8 bases and J dropped 1; count of bases not matched to a gene: 6. Germline CDR1 and CDR2: SGHTA and FQGTGA. The length of the CDR3 is 15 residues. CDR3 bases: TGTGCCAGCGGATACAGGGGGGTGAACACCGGGGAGCTGTTTTTT. Amino acids: CASGYRGVNTGELFF.

For this clonotype: At one end the junction does not follow the germline gene, possibly because of a read error. The chain recombines TRBV7-2 with TRBJ1-2, with D unclear. CDR1 is SGHTA and CDR2 is FQGNSA in the germline V gene. This CDR3 is 13 amino acids long. CDR3 coding DNA: TGTGCCAGCAGCCAAGATCGAGGGAGCGGCTACGCCTTC. The encoded protein is CASSQDRGSGYAF.

This clonotype was observed many times. The chain links TRBV5-1 to TRBJ1-2, with D uncertain. The CDR3 has 14 residues. In germline, CDR1 is SGHRS, CDR2 YFSETQ. With 0 bases removed from V and 6 bases from J, the gap between germline ends came to 12 bases. The CDR3 spells CASSLAGFRDGYTF. DNA of the CDR3: TGCGCCAGCAGCTTGGCCGGGTTTAGGGATGGCTACACCTTC. Together with reference TRBV5-1 and TRBJ1-2, the CDR3 gives the full variable domain: KAGVTQTPRYLIKTRGQQVTLSCSPISGHRSVSWYQQTPGQGLQFLFEYFSETQRNKGNFPGRFSGRQFSNSRSEMNVSTLELGDSALYLCASSLAGFRDGYTFGSGTRLTVV.

The CDR3, as DNA: TGTGCCACCAGCAGAACCGACCAGAAAGAGACCCAGTACTTC. This encodes CATSRTDQKETQYF. V is TRBV15 and J is TRBJ2-5; D remains ambiguous. V was shortened by 2 bases and J by 3 bases, with 10 bases between the two germline ends. Germline V lookup: CDR1 LNHNV, CDR2 YYDKDF (reference sequence). This CDR3 spans 14 amino acids.

This clonotype was seen repeatedly, ten times or more. The chain combines TRBV7-8 with TRBJ1-6; no clear D gene. Between the trimmed V and J ends, which lost 1 base and 8 bases, there was a span of 9 bases. Germline V lookup: CDR1 SGHVS, CDR2 FQNEAQ. The CDR3 spans 14 residues. The CDR3 reads CASSLGLRDSPLHF. DNA for the CDR3: TGTGCCAGCAGCTTAGGGCTCCGGGATTCACCCCTCCACTTT.

This clonotype came up many times. The gene calls are TRBV2 and TRBJ2-2; no definite D call. V dropped 3 bases and J dropped 3 bases, with 14 bases sitting between them. The CDR3 is made up of 16 amino acids. The germline V gene has CDR1 SNHLY and CDR2 FYNNEI. CDR3 region: CASSDSGRIHTGELFF. The DNA of the CDR3 is TGTGCCAGCAGTGATTCCGGTAGGATTCACACCGGGGAGCTGTTTTTT.

This clonotype was counted a few times. The DNA of the CDR3 is TGTGCCAGCAGCTTAGCTAGGGGGCTAGCGGGCCAAGAGACCCAGTACTTC. Protein sequence: CASSLARGLAGQETQYF. The chain recombines TRBV7-9 with TRBJ2-5, with TRBD2 as a possible D gene (8 bases). CDR1 SEHNR and CDR2 FQNEAQ come from the germline V gene (reference sequence). CDR3 length: 17 amino acids. The V end lost 0 bases, the J end lost 1 base, and 15 bases lay between the germline ends.

The chain recombines TRBV29-1 with TRBJ2-3; a possible D gene is TRBD1 (6 bases). Between the trimmed V and J ends, which lost 2 bases and 4 bases, there was a span of 16 bases. Germline-derived CDR1 and CDR2 are SQVTM and ANQGSEA. The CDR3 sequence is 15 residues long. CDR3 amino acids: CSVEFTDSPPDTQYF. DNA for the CDR3: TGCAGCGTTGAATTCACGGACAGTCCCCCAGATACGCAGTATTTT.

The chain couples TRBV7-2 to TRBJ1-3, with D unclear. Germline V gene lookup returns CDR1 SGHTA and CDR2 FQGNSA. Trimming removed 1 base at V and 2 bases at J, with 9 bases between. The CDR3 totals 15 residues. Here the CDR3 reads CASSLGPTAGNTIYF. The CDR3 DNA follows: TGTGCCAGCAGCTTAGGCCCAACAGCTGGAAACACCATATATTTT.

This clonotype was counted a few times. V is TRBV12-3 or TRBV12-4 and J is TRBJ2-7; 7 bases fit TRBD1. J gave up 11 bases and V 3 bases, and 4 bases lay outside the gene matches. The CDR3 is 11 amino acids. This CDR3 is CASSLGTVEYF. Written as DNA, the CDR3 is TGTGCCAGCAGTTTGGGGACAGTAGAGTACTTC.

This clonotype was detected ten times or more. This rearrangement joins TRBV7-9 to TRBJ1-1; 7 nucleotides align to TRBD1. Trimming took 8 bases from V and 1 from J; bases not matched to a gene: 10. Germline lookup yields CDR1 SEHNR and CDR2 FQNEAQ (reference sequence). This CDR3 has 15 amino acids. The CDR3 region is CASSPGQTGNTEAFF. CDR3 DNA: TGTGCCAGCTCTCCGGGACAGACGGGGAACACTGAAGCTTTCTTT.

V gene TRBV6-5 combines with J gene TRBJ1-6; weak D call: TRBD1 (5 bases). The V end was cut by 5 bases, the J end by 7 bases, with 12 bases between. Germline-derived CDR1 and CDR2 are MNHEY and SVGAGI. The CDR3 extends over 14 amino acids. CDR3 loop: CASSPRGTNSPLHF. The DNA of the CDR3 is TGTGCCAGCAGTCCCCGGGGGACCAATTCACCCCTCCACTTT.

This clonotype occurred many times. The chain combines TRBV10-3 with TRBJ2-7; D not certain. Germline V gene data show CDR1 as ENHRY and CDR2 as SYGVKD. This CDR3 is built from 11 residues. V was trimmed by 6 bases and J by 3 bases, leaving 6 bases between them. The DNA for the CDR3 is TGTGCCATCAGCCCCGACTACGAGCAGTACTTC. Its protein is CAISPDYEQYF.

The CDR3 protein is CASSLDGHNEQFF. The CDR3 nucleotides are TGTGCCAGCAGCTTGGACGGACACAATGAGCAGTTCTTC. This chain connects TRBV11-1 to TRBJ2-1; no clear D gene. CDR3 length equals 13 residues. V lost 3 bases to trimming and J lost 5 bases, with 8 bases between them. Germline CDR1 SGHAT, CDR2 FQDESV (reference sequence).